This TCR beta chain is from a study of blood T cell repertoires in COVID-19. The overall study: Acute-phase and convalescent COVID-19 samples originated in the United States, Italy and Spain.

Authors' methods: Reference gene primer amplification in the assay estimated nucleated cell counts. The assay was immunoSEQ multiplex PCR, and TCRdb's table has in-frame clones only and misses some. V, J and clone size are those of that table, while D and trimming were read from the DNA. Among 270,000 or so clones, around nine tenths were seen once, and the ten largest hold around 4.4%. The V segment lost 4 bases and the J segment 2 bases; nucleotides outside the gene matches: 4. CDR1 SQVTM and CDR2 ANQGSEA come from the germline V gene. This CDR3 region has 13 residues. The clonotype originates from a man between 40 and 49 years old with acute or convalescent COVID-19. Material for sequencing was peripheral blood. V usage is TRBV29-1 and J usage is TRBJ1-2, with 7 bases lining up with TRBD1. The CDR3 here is CSVAGQPNYGYTF. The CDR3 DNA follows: TGCAGCGTTGCGGGACAGCCAAACTATGGCTACACCTTC.